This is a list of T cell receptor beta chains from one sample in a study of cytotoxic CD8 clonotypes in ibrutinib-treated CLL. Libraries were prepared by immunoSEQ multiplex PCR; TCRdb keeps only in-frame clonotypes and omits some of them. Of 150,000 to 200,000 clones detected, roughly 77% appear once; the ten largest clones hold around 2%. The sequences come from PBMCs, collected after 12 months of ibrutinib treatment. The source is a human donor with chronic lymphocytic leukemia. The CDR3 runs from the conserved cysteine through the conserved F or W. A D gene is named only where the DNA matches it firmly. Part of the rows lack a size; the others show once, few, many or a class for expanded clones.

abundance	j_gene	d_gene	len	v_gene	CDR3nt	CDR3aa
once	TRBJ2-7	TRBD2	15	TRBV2	TGTGCCAGCAGTGGGCCGAGCGGGGGGCCCCACGAGCAGTACTTC	CASSGPSGGPHEQYF
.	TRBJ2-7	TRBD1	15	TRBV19	TGTGCCAGTAGTATCTCGTACAGGGGTGATCACGAGCAGTACTTC	CASSISYRGDHEQYF
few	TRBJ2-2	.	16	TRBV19	TGTGCCAGTAGTATAAAGGGGAGCAGGAACACCGGGGAGCTGTTTTTT	CASSIKGSRNTGELFF
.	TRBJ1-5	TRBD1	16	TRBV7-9	TGTGCCAGCAGCGGACACGGGACAGGGTTAAGGCAGCCCCAGCATTTT	CASSGHGTGLRQPQHF
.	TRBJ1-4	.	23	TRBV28	TGTGCCAGCAGCTCTTCGGATTTTTTTACGAATCTTCCGGTCGGACAGCTTAATGAAAAACTGTTTTTT	CASSSSDFFTNLPVGQLNEKLFF
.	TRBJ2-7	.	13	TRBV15	TGTGCCACCGGAAGGGCATCAAACTACGAGCAGTACTTC	CATGRASNYEQYF
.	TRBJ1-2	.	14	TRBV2	TGTGCCAGCAGTGGGGGACCCACTAACTATGGCTACACCTTC	CASSGGPTNYGYTF
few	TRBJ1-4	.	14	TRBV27	TGTGCCAGCAGTTTACGGGCTAAGAATGAAAAACTGTTTTTT	CASSLRAKNEKLFF
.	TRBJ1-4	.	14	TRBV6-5	TGTGCCAGCATGAGGGACACCTATCATGAAAAACTGTTTTTT	CASMRDTYHEKLFF
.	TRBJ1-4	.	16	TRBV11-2	TGTGCCAGCAGCTTAGTAGAAAGTATCGAGGGTCTGAGACTGTTTTTT	CASSLVESIEGLRLFF
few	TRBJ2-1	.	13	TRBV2	TGTGCCAGCGGGGGGCCCCGGTCCATTGAGCAGTTCTTC	CASGGPRSIEQFF
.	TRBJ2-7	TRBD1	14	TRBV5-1	TGCGCCAGCAGACCGGGACAGAACCTCTACGAGCAGTACTTC	CASRPGQNLYEQYF
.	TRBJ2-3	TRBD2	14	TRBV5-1	TGCGCCAGCAGCTCTCGGACTAGCGCAGATACGCAGTATTTT	CASSSRTSADTQYF
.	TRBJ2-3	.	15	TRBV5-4	TGTGCCAGCAGCATTCAGCAGGGGTTCACAGATACGCAGTATTTT	CASSIQQGFTDTQYF
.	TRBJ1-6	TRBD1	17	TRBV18	TGTGCCAGCTCACCGGGGGACAGGGGGCTAAGAAATTCACCCCTCCACTTT	CASSPGDRGLRNSPLHF
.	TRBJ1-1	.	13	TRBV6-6	TGTGCCAGCAGTTATTCGGACAGTAGTGCGGCTTTCTTT	CASSYSDSSAAFF
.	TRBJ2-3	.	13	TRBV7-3	TGTGCCAGCAGCGAACAAAGAGAGGATACGCAGTATTTT	CASSEQREDTQYF
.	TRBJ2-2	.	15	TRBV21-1	TGTGCCAGCAGATCCGGGACAACAAACACCGGGGAGCTGTTTTTT	CASRSGTTNTGELFF
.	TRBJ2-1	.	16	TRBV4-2	TGTGCCAGCAGCTCGTCGGGTTCTGGGATCTACAATGAGCAGTTCTTC	CASSSSGSGIYNEQFF
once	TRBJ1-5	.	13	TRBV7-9	TGTGCCAGCAGCTTAGATAGCGGGACCCTAAAGCATTTT	CASSLDSGTLKHF
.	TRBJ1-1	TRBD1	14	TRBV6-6	TGTGCCAGCAGTAGGGGACAGATGAACACTGAAGCTTTCTTT	CASSRGQMNTEAFF
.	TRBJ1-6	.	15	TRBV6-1	TGTGCCAGCAGTGAACGTTGGACTCTTCCCTCACCCCTCCACTTT	CASSERWTLPSPLHF
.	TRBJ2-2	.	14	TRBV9	TGTGCCAGCAGCGTAGATTTATTAGCCGGGGAGCTGTTTTTT	CASSVDLLAGELFF
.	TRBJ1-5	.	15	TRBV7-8	TGTGCCAGCAGCTTAGACAGTAATAGCAATCAGCCCCAGCATTTT	CASSLDSNSNQPQHF
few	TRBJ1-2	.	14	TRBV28	TGTGCCAGCAGAGGGGGGAGTACTAACTATGGCTACACCTTC	CASRGGSTNYGYTF
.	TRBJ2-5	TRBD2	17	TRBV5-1	TGCGCCAGCAGCTCGGGACTAGCGGGAGGTTCTCAAGAGACCCAGTACTTC	CASSSGLAGGSQETQYF
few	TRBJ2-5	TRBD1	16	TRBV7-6	TGTGCCAGCAGCCCCATTGGGGACAGGGGCCGGGAGACCCAGTACTTC	CASSPIGDRGRETQYF
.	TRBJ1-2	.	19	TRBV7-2	TGTGCCAGCAGCCCGGGCGGGGAGAGACAAGGAATTCGGGGCTATGGCTACACCTTC	CASSPGGERQGIRGYGYTF
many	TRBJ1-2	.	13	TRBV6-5	TGTGCCAGCAGTCCCCCCCTACCCAATGGCTACACCTTC	CASSPPLPNGYTF
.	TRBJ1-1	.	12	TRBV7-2	TGTGCCAGCAGCCTGGGGAGGGGTGAAGCTTTCTTT	CASSLGRGEAFF
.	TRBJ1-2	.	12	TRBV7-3	TGTGCCAGCAGCATCAGGGGAGATGGCTACACCTTC	CASSIRGDGYTF
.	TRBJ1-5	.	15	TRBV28	TGTGCCAGCAGTTTAGGGTCGAGAGTGGGCCAGCCCCAGCATTTT	CASSLGSRVGQPQHF
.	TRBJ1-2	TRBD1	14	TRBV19	TGTGCCAGTAGTCCCCCGGGACAGGGAAACGGCTACACCTTC	CASSPPGQGNGYTF
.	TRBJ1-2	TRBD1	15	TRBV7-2	TGTGCCAGCAGCTTGGACAGGGGGAAGCAGTATGGCTACACCTTC	CASSLDRGKQYGYTF
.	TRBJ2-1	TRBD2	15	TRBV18	TGTGCCAGCTCGCGCGAGCGGGGGCCCTACAATGAGCAGTTCTTC	CASSRERGPYNEQFF
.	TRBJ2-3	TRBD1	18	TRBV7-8	TGTGCCAGCAGCTTACGTACGCGGACAGGGGCAAACACAGATACGCAGTATTTT	CASSLRTRTGANTDTQYF
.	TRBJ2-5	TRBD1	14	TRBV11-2	TGTGCCAGCAGCCAAGACAGGGTTTCGGAGACCCAGTACTTC	CASSQDRVSETQYF
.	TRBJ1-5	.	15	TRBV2	TGTGCCAGCAGTGAAGGGGCCAGCATCAATCAGCCCCAGCATTTT	CASSEGASINQPQHF
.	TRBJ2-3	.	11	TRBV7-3	TGTGCCAGCCAACAGGGAGATACGCAGTATTTT	CASQQGDTQYF
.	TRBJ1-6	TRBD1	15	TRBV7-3	TGTGCCAGCAGCCGGAGGGACAGGGGTAATTCACCCCTCCACTTT	CASSRRDRGNSPLHF
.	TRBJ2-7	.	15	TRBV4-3	TGCGCCAGCAGCCGCGGGACGGACACCCCCTACGAGCAGTACTTC	CASSRGTDTPYEQYF
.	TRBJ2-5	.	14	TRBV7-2	TGTGCCAGCAGCCCCCAGGGGAATGGAGAGACCCAGTACTTC	CASSPQGNGETQYF
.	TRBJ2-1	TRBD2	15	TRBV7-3	TGTGCCAGCAGCTACACTAGCGGGACGTACAATGAGCAGTTCTTC	CASSYTSGTYNEQFF
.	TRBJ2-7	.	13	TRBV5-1	TGCGCCAGCAACCACGGACAGTCCTACGAGCAGTACTTC	CASNHGQSYEQYF
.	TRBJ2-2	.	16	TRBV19	TGTGCCAGTAGTGTCGGACGGGGAGGTAACACCGGGGAGCTGTTTTTT	CASSVGRGGNTGELFF
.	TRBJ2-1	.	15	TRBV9	TGTGCCAGCAGCGGATTAGGGGGTTCCTACAATGAGCAGTTCTTC	CASSGLGGSYNEQFF
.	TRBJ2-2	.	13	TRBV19	TGTGCCAGTACGGGGCGGGGCACCGGGGAGCTGTTTTTT	CASTGRGTGELFF
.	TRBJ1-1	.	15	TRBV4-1	TGCGCCAGCAAGGGTGGGGGGAGGTTTAGCCCTGAAGCTTTCTTT	CASKGGGRFSPEAFF
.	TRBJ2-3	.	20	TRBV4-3	TGCGCCAGCAGCCAAGATTGGACGGGAGGGGGCCGTGCTAGCACAGATACGCAGTATTTT	CASSQDWTGGGRASTDTQYF
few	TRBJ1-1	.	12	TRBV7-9	TGTGCCAGCAGCCCTTTCGGCACTGAAGCTTTCTTT	CASSPFGTEAFF
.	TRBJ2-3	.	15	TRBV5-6	TGTGCCAGCAGCTTGGCACTCCTAGTGCCAGATACGCAGTATTTT	CASSLALLVPDTQYF
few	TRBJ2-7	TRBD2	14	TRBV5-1	TGCGCCAGCAGAAGTCTAGCGGGGACCTACGAGCAGTACTTC	CASRSLAGTYEQYF
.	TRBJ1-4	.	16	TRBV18	TGTGCCAGCTCACCAGGTCGGGCTGCAACTAATGAAAAACTGTTTTTT	CASSPGRAATNEKLFF
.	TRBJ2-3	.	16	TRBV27	TGTGCCAGCAGTTTCAGACGGGAGACAGGGACAGATACGCAGTATTTT	CASSFRRETGTDTQYF
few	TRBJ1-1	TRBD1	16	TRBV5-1	TGCGCCAGCAGCTTGGGGGCAGGGGGTGGAAACACTGAAGCTTTCTTT	CASSLGAGGGNTEAFF
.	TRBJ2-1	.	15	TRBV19	TGTGCCAGTAGTATCGGGGACAACTCCTACAATGAGCAGTTCTTC	CASSIGDNSYNEQFF
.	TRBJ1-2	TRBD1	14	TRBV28	TGTGCCAGCAGGAGGGACAGGGGGCTCTATGGCTACACCTTC	CASRRDRGLYGYTF